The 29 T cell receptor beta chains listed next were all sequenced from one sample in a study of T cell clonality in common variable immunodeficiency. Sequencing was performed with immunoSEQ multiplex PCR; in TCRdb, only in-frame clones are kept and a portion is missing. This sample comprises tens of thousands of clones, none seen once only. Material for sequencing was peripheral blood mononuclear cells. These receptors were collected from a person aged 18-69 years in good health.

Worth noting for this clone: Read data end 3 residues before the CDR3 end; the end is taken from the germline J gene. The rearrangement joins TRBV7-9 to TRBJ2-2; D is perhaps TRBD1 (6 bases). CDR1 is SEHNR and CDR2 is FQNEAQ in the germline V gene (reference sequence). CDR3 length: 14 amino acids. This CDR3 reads CASSLAGENEKLFF. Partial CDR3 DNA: TGTGCCAGCAGCTTGGCAGGGGAGAATGAAAAG.

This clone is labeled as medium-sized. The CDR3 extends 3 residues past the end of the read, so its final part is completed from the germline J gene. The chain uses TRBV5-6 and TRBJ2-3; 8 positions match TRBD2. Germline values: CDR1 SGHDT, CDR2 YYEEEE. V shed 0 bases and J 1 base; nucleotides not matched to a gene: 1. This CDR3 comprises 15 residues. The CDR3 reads CASSLALAGTDTQYF. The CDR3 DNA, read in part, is TGTGCCAGCAGCTTGGCACTAGCGGGCACAGATACG.

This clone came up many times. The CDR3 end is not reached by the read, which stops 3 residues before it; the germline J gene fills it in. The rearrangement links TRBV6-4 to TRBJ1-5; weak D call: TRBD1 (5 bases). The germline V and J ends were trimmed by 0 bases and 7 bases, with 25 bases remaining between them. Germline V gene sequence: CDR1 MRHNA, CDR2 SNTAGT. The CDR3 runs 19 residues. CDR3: CASSDSWGVGTGSGQPQHF. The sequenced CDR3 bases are TGTGCCAGCAGTGACTCGTGGGGCGTCGGTACAGGATCGGGCCAGCCC.

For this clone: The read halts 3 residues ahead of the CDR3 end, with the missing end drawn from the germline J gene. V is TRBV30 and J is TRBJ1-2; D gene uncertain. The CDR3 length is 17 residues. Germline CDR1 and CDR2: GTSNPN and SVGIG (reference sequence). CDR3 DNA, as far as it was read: TGTGCCTGGAGTGTACGTCAACGTAGACTAGCGGGATTTGAC. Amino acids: CAWSVRQRRLAGFD. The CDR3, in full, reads CAWSVRQRRLAGFDYTF.

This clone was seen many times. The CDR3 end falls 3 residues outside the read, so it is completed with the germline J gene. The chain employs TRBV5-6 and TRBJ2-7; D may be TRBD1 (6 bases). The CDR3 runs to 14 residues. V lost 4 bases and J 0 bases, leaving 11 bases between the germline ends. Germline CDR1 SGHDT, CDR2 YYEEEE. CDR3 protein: CASSGTGSSYEQYF. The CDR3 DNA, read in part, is TGTGCCAGCAGCGGAACAGGGAGCTCCTACGAG.

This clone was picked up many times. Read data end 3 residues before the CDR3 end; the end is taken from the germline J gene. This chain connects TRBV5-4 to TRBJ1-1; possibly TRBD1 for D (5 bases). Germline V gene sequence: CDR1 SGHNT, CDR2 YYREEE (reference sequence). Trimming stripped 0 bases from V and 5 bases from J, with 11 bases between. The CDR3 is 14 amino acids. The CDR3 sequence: CASSLEQGRTEAFF. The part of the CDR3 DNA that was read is TGTGCCAGCAGCTTGGAGCAGGGAAGAACTGAA.

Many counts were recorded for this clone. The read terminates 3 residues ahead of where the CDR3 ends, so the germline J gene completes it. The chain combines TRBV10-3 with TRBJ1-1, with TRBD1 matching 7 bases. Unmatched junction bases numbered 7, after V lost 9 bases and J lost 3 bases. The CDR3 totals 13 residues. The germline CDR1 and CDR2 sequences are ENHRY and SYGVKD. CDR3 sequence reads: CAIMTGLDTEAFF. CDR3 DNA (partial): TGTGCCATAATGACAGGGTTGGACACTGAA.

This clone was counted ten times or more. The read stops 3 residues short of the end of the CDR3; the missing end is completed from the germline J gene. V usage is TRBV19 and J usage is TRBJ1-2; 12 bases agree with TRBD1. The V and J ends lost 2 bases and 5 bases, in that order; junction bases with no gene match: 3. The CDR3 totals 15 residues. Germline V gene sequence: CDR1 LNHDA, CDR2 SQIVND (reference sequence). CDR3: CASSIRDRGPYGYTF. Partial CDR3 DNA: TGTGCCAGTAGTATACGGGACAGGGGGCCGTATGGC. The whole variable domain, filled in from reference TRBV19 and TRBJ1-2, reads DGGITQSPKYLFRKEGQNVTLSCEQNLNHDAMYWYRQDPGQGLRLIYYSQIVNDFQKGDIAEGYSVSREKKESFPLTVTSAQKNPTAFYLCASSIRDRGPYGYTFGSGTRLTVV.

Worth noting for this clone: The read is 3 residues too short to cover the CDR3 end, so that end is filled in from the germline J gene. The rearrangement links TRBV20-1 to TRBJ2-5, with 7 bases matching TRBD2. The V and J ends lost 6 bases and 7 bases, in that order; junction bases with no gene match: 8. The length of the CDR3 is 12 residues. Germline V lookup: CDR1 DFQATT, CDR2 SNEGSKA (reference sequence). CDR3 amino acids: CSALAGGGTQYF. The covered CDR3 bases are TGCAGTGCGTTAGCGGGCGGGGGGACC.

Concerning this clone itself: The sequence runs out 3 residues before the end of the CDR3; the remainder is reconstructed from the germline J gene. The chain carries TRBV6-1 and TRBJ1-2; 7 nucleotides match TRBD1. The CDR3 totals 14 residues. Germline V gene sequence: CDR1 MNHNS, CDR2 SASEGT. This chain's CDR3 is CASSEMIGTDTYTF. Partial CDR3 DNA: TGTGCCAGCAGTGAAATGATAGGGACAGATACC.

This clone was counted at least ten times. Partial CDR3 DNA: TGTGCCAGCAGCGTTAACAGGGAGGTCAATCAGCCC. Translation: CASSVNREVNQP. The whole CDR3 reads CASSVNREVNQPQHF. This chain connects TRBV7-2 to TRBJ1-5, with a possible D match to TRBD1 (6 bases). The read ends 3 residues early relative to the CDR3; the germline J gene fills the gap. V lost 5 bases and J 3 bases, leaving 14 bases between the germline ends. Germline V gene data show CDR1 as SGHTA and CDR2 as FQGNSA. The CDR3 is 15 amino acids.

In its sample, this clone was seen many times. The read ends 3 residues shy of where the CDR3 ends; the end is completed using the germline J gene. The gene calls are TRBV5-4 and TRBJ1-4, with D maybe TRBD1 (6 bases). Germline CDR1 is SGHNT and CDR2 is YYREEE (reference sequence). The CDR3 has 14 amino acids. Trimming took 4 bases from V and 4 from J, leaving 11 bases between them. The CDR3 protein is CASSRTVNNEKLFF. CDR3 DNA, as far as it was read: TGTGCCAGCAGCAGGACAGTGAATAATGAAAAA.

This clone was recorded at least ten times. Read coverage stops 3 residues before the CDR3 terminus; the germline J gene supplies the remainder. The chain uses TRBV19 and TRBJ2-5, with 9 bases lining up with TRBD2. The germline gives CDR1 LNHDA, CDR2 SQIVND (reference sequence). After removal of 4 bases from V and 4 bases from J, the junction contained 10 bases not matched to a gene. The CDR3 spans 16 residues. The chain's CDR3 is CASSTGQRGVGETQYF. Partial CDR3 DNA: TGTGCCAGTAGTACAGGACAGCGGGGGGTTGGAGAGACC.

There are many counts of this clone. The covered CDR3 bases are TGTGCCTGGAGCCGTGGGACGGGACTCTACGAG. It specifies CAWSRGTGLYE. The full-length CDR3 reads as CAWSRGTGLYEQYF. The chain combines TRBV30 with TRBJ2-7; maybe TRBD2 (6 bases). The sequenced fragment ends 3 residues before the CDR3 boundary, so the rest is inferred from the germline J gene. CDR1 and CDR2 from the germline V gene are GTSNPN and SVGIG (reference sequence). The CDR3 covers 14 residues. Trimming left V 3 bases short and J 3 bases short, with 15 bases between.

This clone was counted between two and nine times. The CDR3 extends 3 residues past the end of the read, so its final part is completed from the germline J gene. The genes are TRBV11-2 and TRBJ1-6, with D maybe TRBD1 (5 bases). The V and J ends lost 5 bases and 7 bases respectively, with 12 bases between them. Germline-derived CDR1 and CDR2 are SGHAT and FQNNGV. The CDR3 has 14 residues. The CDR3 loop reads CASSQGQGNSPLHF. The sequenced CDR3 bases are TGTGCCAGCAGCCAAGGGCAGGGCAATTCACCC.

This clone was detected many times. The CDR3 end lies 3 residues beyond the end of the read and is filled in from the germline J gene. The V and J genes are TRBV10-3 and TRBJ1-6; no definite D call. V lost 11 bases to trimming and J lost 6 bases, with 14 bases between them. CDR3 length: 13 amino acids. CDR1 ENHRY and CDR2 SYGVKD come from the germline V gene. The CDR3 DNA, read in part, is TGTGCCTCTACGGCGGGAACTAATTCACCC. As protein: CASTAGTNSP. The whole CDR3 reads CASTAGTNSPLHF.

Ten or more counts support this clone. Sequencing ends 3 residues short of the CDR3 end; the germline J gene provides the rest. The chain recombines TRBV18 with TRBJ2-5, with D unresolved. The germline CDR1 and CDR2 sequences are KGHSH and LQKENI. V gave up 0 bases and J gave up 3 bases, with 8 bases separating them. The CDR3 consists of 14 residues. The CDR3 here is CASSPPLLEETQYF. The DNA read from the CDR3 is TGTGCCAGCTCACCACCCCTCTTAGAAGAGACC.

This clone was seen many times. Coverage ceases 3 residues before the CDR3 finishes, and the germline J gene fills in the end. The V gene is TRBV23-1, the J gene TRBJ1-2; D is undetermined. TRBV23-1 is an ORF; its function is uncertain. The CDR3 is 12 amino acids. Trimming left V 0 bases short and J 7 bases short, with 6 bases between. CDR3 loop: CASSQSRGGYTF. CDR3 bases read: TGCGCCAGCAGTCAATCCCGCGGTGGC.

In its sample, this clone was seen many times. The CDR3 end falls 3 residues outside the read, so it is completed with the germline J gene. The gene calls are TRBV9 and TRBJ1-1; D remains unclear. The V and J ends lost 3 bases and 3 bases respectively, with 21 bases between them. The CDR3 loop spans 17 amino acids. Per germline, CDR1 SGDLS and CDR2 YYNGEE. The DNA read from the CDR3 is TGTGCCAGCAGCGGGGTGGGCACTAGGGTTCGGGACACTGAA. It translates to CASSGVGTRVRDTE. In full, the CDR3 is CASSGVGTRVRDTEAFF. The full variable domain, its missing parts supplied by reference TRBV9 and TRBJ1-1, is DSGVTQTPKHLITATGQRVTLRCSPRSGDLSVYWYQQSLDQGLQFLIQYYNGEERAKGNILERFSAQQFPDLHSELNLSSLELGDSALYFCASSGVGTRVRDTEAFFGQGTRLTVV.

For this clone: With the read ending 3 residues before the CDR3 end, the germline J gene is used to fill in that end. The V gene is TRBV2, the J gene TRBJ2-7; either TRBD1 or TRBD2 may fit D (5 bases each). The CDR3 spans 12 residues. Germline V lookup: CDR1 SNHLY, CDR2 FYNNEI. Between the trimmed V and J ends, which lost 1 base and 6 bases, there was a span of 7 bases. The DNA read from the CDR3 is TGTGCCAGCAGTGAAGGAGGGGTCGAG. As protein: CASSEGGVE. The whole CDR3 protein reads CASSEGGVEQYF.

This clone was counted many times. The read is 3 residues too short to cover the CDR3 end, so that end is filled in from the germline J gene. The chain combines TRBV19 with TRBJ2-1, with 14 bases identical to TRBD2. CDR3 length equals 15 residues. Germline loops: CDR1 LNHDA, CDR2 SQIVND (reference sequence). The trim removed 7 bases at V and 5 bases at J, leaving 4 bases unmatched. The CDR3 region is CASKRLAGGDNEQFF. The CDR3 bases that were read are TGTGCCAGTAAGCGACTAGCGGGAGGGGACAATGAG.

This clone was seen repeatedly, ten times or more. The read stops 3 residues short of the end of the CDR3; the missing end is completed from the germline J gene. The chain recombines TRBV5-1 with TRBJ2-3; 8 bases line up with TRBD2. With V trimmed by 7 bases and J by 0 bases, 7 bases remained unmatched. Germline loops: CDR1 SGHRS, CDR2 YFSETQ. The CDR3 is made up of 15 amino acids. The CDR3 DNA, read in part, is TGCGCCAGCTCGATCGGGGGGGGGAGCACAGATACG. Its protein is CASSIGGGSTDT. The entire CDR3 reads CASSIGGGSTDTQYF. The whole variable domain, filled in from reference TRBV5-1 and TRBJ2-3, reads KAGVTQTPRYLIKTRGQQVTLSCSPISGHRSVSWYQQTPGQGLQFLFEYFSETQRNKGNFPGRFSGRQFSNSRSEMNVSTLELGDSALYLCASSIGGGSTDTQYFGPGTRLTVL.

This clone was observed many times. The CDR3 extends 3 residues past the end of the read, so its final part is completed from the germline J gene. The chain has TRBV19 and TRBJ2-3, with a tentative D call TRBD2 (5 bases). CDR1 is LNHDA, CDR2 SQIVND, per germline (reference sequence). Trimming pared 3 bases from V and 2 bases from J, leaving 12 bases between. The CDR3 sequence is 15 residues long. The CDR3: CASSIKSGNTDTQYF. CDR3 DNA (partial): TGTGCCAGTAGTATTAAGTCGGGGAACACAGATACG.

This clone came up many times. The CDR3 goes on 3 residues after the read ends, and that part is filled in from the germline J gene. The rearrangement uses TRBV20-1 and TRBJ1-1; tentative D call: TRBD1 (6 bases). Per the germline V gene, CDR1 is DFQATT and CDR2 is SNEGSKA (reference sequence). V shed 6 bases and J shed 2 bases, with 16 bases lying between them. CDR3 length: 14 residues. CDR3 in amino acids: CSALFGGLNTEAFF. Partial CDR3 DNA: TGCAGTGCCCTCTTCGGGGGGCTAAACACTGAA.

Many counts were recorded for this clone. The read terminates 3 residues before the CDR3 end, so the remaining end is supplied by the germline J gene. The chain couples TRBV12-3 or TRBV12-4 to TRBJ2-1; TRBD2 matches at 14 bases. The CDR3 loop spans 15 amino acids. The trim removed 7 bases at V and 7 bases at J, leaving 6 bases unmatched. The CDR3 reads CASILGTSGGNEQFF. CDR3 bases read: TGTGCCAGCATCCTCGGGACTAGCGGGGGTAATGAG.

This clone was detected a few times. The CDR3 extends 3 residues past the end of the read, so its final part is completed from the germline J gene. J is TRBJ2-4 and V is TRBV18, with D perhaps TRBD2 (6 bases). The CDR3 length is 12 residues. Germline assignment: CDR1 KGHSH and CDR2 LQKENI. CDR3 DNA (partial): TGTGCCAGCTCATCCCCGGGACTTGGT. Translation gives CASSSPGLG. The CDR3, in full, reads CASSSPGLGQYF.

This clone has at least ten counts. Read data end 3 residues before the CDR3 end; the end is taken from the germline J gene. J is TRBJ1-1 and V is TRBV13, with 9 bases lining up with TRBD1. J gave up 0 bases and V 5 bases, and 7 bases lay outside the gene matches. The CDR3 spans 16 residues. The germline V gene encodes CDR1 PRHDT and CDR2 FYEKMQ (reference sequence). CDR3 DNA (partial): TGTGCCAGCAGCCCCGACAGGGGGAGGATGAACACTGAA. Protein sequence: CASSPDRGRMNTE. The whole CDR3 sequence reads CASSPDRGRMNTEAFF. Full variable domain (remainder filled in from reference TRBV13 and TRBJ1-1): AAGVIQSPRHLIKEKRETATLKCYPIPRHDTVYWYQQGPGQDPQFLISFYEKMQSDKGSIPDRFSAQQFSDYHSELNMSSLELGDSALYFCASSPDRGRMNTEAFFGQGTRLTVV.

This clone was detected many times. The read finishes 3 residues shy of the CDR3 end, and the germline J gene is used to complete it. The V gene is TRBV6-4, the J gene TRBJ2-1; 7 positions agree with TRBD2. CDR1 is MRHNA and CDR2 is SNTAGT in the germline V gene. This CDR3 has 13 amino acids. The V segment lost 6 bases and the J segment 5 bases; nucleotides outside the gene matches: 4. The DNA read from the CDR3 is TGTGCCAGCAGCGCACTAGCGCACAATGAG. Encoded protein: CASSALAHNE. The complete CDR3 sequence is CASSALAHNEQFF.

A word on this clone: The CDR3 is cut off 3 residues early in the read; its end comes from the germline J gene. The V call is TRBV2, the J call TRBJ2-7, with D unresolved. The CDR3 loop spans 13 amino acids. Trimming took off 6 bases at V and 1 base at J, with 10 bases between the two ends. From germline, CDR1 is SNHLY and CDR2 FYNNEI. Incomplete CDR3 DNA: TGTGCCAGCAGCGGCGGTGTATCCTACGAG. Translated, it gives CASSGGVSYE. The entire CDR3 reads CASSGGVSYEQYF.